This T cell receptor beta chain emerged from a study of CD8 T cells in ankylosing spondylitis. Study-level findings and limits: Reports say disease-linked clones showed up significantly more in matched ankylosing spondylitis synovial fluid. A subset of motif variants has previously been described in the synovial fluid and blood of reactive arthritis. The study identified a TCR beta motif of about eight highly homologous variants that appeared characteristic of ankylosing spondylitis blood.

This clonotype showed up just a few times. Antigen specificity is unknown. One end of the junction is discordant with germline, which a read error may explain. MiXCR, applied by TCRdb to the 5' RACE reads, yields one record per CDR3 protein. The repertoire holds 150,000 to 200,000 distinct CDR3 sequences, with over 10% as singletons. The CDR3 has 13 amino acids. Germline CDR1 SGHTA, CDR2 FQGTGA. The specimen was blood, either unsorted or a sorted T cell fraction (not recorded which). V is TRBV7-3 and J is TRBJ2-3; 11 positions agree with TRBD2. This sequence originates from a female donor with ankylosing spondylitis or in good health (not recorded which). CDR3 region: CDGVAGGPGTQYF. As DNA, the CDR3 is TGCGACGGGGTAGCGGGAGGGCCGGGTACGCAGTATTTT.